A selection of T cell receptor beta chains follows, all from one sample in a study of OX40 agonist ivuxolimab in advanced cancers. Sequencing used immunoSEQ multiplex PCR; TCRdb keeps in-frame clones, though not all of them. The sample includes tens of thousands of clones, around 82% of them seen just once. The input for sequencing was CD4+ or CD8+ T cells sorted from blood, taken in a trial of the OX40 agonist ivuxolimab. The source is an adult with an advanced solid tumor such as melanoma, head and neck, liver or kidney cancer. Both conserved end residues are part of each CDR3. D genes are given only for firm matches. Part of the rows lack a size; the others show once, few, many or a class for expanded clones.

clone size: NA
J gene: TRBJ1-1
CDR3 length: 13
D gene: NA
V gene: TRBV9
CDR3 DNA: TGTGCCAGCAGTACGGGACAGAACACTGAAGCTTTCTTT
CDR3 protein: CASSTGQNTEAFF

clone size: NA
J gene: TRBJ1-3
CDR3 length: 15
D gene: NA
V gene: TRBV6-1
CDR3 DNA: TGTGCCAGCAGTTTGACACATAGCTCTGGAAACACCATATATTTT
CDR3 protein: CASSLTHSSGNTIYF

clone size: NA
J gene: TRBJ2-2
CDR3 length: 15
D gene: NA
V gene: TRBV27
CDR3 DNA: TGTGCCAGCAGTTTTTTCCGGCAGAACACCGGGGAGCTGTTTTTT
CDR3 protein: CASSFFRQNTGELFF

clone size: NA
J gene: TRBJ2-6
CDR3 length: 15
D gene: NA
V gene: TRBV5-5
CDR3 DNA: TGTGCCAGCAGCTTGGGAAGGGATGGGGCCAACGTCCTGACTTTC
CDR3 protein: CASSLGRDGANVLTF

clone size: medium-sized
J gene: TRBJ2-7
CDR3 length: 12
D gene: NA
V gene: TRBV10-3
CDR3 DNA: TGTGCCATCAGTGAGACAACCTACGAGCAGTACTTC
CDR3 protein: CAISETTYEQYF

clone size: NA
J gene: TRBJ2-3
CDR3 length: 16
D gene: TRBD2
V gene: TRBV11-2
CDR3 DNA: TGTGCCAGCGGCCAAGGGACTAGCCCTAGCACAGATACGCAGTATTTT
CDR3 protein: CASGQGTSPSTDTQYF

clone size: NA
J gene: TRBJ1-2
CDR3 length: 13
D gene: NA
V gene: TRBV13
CDR3 DNA: TGTGCCAGCAGCTTAGTGGGAGTCAATGGCTACACCTTC
CDR3 protein: CASSLVGVNGYTF

clone size: NA
J gene: TRBJ2-6
CDR3 length: 14
D gene: NA
V gene: TRBV18
CDR3 DNA: TGTGCCAGCTCGAGGTACTCTGGGGCCAACGTCCTGACTTTC
CDR3 protein: CASSRYSGANVLTF

clone size: NA
J gene: TRBJ2-7
CDR3 length: 12
D gene: NA
V gene: TRBV29-1
CDR3 DNA: TGCAGCGTCGGGGGGCCACTCTACGAGCAGTACTTC
CDR3 protein: CSVGGPLYEQYF

clone size: NA
J gene: TRBJ2-5
CDR3 length: 14
D gene: NA
V gene: TRBV6-1
CDR3 DNA: TGTGCCAGCAGGGTCTTAGGTGCTCTACGAGAGCAGTACTTC
CDR3 protein: CASRVLGALREQYF

clone size: NA
J gene: TRBJ2-7
CDR3 length: 12
D gene: NA
V gene: TRBV28
CDR3 DNA: TGTGCCAGCAGCCGTAGGGTCGACGAGCAGTACTTC
CDR3 protein: CASSRRVDEQYF

clone size: NA
J gene: TRBJ2-1
CDR3 length: 15
D gene: TRBD1
V gene: TRBV5-4
CDR3 DNA: TGTGCCAGCAGCCGGGCCGGGACAGGCATCAATGAGCAGTTCTTC
CDR3 protein: CASSRAGTGINEQFF

clone size: few
J gene: TRBJ1-1
CDR3 length: 8
D gene: NA
V gene: TRBV6-6
CDR3 DNA: TGTGCCAGCAGTGAAGCTTTCTTT
CDR3 protein: CASSEAFF

clone size: NA
J gene: TRBJ2-5
CDR3 length: 16
D gene: NA
V gene: TRBV7-9
CDR3 DNA: TGTGCCAGCAGCTTAGGGTCGGGGGCGAGAGGAGAGACCCAGTACTTC
CDR3 protein: CASSLGSGARGETQYF

clone size: NA
J gene: TRBJ2-1
CDR3 length: 16
D gene: NA
V gene: TRBV5-1
CDR3 DNA: TGCGCCAGCAGCCTGGGTTACTCATCCTTCCACAATGAGCAGTTCTTC
CDR3 protein: CASSLGYSSFHNEQFF

clone size: NA
J gene: TRBJ2-7
CDR3 length: 15
D gene: TRBD2
V gene: TRBV11-2
CDR3 DNA: TGTGCCAGCAGCTCCCGGGGGGGCGAGACCTACGAGCAGTACTTC
CDR3 protein: CASSSRGGETYEQYF

clone size: once
J gene: TRBJ2-5
CDR3 length: 13
D gene: NA
V gene: TRBV5-4
CDR3 DNA: TGTGCCAGCAGCTTGGTCAGGGGTGAGACCCAGTACTTC
CDR3 protein: CASSLVRGETQYF

clone size: NA
J gene: TRBJ2-3
CDR3 length: 13
D gene: NA
V gene: TRBV11-3
CDR3 DNA: TGTGCCAGCAGACGGGGAGTAGGAGATACGCAGTATTTT
CDR3 protein: CASRRGVGDTQYF

clone size: NA
J gene: TRBJ2-7
CDR3 length: 12
D gene: NA
V gene: TRBV7-8
CDR3 DNA: TGTGCCAGCAGCTTATCCGCCTACGAGCAGTACTTC
CDR3 protein: CASSLSAYEQYF

clone size: NA
J gene: TRBJ1-4
CDR3 length: 16
D gene: TRBD1
V gene: TRBV27
CDR3 DNA: TGTGCCAGCAGCTCTACAGGTGTCAGGGGGGGGGAAAAACTGTTTTTT
CDR3 protein: CASSSTGVRGGEKLFF

clone size: NA
J gene: TRBJ1-5
CDR3 length: 15
D gene: TRBD1
V gene: TRBV4-1
CDR3 DNA: TGCGCCAGCAGCAAGGGGGACAGAAACAATCAGCCCCAGCATTTT
CDR3 protein: CASSKGDRNNQPQHF

clone size: NA
J gene: TRBJ1-1
CDR3 length: 15
D gene: TRBD1
V gene: TRBV28
CDR3 DNA: TGTGCCAGCAGGGCTGGAGACAGGGAAGGCGCTGAAGCTTTCTTT
CDR3 protein: CASRAGDREGAEAFF

clone size: NA
J gene: TRBJ2-3
CDR3 length: 16
D gene: TRBD2
V gene: TRBV19
CDR3 DNA: TGTGCCAGTAGGGCGGGAGGTACTTCTAGCACAGATACGCAGTATTTT
CDR3 protein: CASRAGGTSSTDTQYF

clone size: NA
J gene: TRBJ2-2
CDR3 length: 15
D gene: NA
V gene: TRBV29-1
CDR3 DNA: TGCAGCGTTGTCAGTTCGCTAGCGTTTGGCGGGGAGCTGTTTTTT
CDR3 protein: CSVVSSLAFGGELFF

clone size: NA
J gene: TRBJ2-5
CDR3 length: 13
D gene: TRBD1
V gene: TRBV6-5
CDR3 DNA: TGTGCCAGCAGTCACGGACAGGGCAAGACCCAGTACTTC
CDR3 protein: CASSHGQGKTQYF

clone size: once
J gene: TRBJ2-7
CDR3 length: 15
D gene: TRBD2
V gene: TRBV28
CDR3 DNA: TGTGCCAGCAGTTTCCCTAGCGGGGTCGACTACGAGCAGTACTTC
CDR3 protein: CASSFPSGVDYEQYF

clone size: NA
J gene: TRBJ1-3
CDR3 length: 15
D gene: NA
V gene: TRBV6-5
CDR3 DNA: TGTGCCAGCAGTTACTCCGGGATCGGAGGAAACACCATATATTTT
CDR3 protein: CASSYSGIGGNTIYF

clone size: many
J gene: TRBJ2-1
CDR3 length: 11
D gene: NA
V gene: TRBV5-1
CDR3 DNA: TGCGCCAGCAGCTTGACGACCGAGCAGTTCTTC
CDR3 protein: CASSLTTEQFF

clone size: once
J gene: TRBJ2-1
CDR3 length: 16
D gene: TRBD1
V gene: TRBV6-6
CDR3 DNA: TGTGCCAGCAGTTACTTTGGACAGGGACCCTACAATGAGCAGTTCTTC
CDR3 protein: CASSYFGQGPYNEQFF

clone size: NA
J gene: TRBJ1-3
CDR3 length: 15
D gene: NA
V gene: TRBV5-1
CDR3 DNA: TGCGCCAGCAGCTTGGTGGGGGCCTCTGGAAACACCATATATTTT
CDR3 protein: CASSLVGASGNTIYF

clone size: NA
J gene: TRBJ1-2
CDR3 length: 14
D gene: NA
V gene: TRBV5-1
CDR3 DNA: TGCGCCAGCAGCCCCCCTTTACCCAACTATGGCTACACCTTC
CDR3 protein: CASSPPLPNYGYTF

clone size: NA
J gene: TRBJ2-1
CDR3 length: 11
D gene: NA
V gene: TRBV12-5
CDR3 DNA: TGTGCTAGTGGTTTAAATACAGAGCAGTTCTTC
CDR3 protein: CASGLNTEQFF

clone size: NA
J gene: TRBJ2-3
CDR3 length: 14
D gene: NA
V gene: TRBV19
CDR3 DNA: TGTGCCAGTAGCATTCGGTCGAGCACAGATACGCAGTATTTT
CDR3 protein: CASSIRSSTDTQYF

clone size: NA
J gene: TRBJ2-1
CDR3 length: 11
D gene: NA
V gene: TRBV2
CDR3 DNA: TGTGCCAGTACAGTAGTGGCCCAGCAGTTCTTC
CDR3 protein: CASTVVAQQFF

clone size: NA
J gene: TRBJ2-5
CDR3 length: 15
D gene: TRBD2
V gene: TRBV5-1
CDR3 DNA: TGCGCCAGCAGCGATGGTATGGGGGGGTACGAGACCCAGTACTTC
CDR3 protein: CASSDGMGGYETQYF

clone size: NA
J gene: TRBJ2-2
CDR3 length: 15
D gene: NA
V gene: TRBV27
CDR3 DNA: TGTGCCAGCAGCCCCTTTTTTCAGAACACCGGGGAGCTGTTTTTT
CDR3 protein: CASSPFFQNTGELFF

clone size: few
J gene: TRBJ1-1
CDR3 length: 11
D gene: TRBD1
V gene: TRBV29-1
CDR3 DNA: TGCAGCGCCGACAGGGGATATGAAGCTTTCTTT
CDR3 protein: CSADRGYEAFF

clone size: NA
J gene: TRBJ1-4
CDR3 length: 15
D gene: NA
V gene: TRBV27
CDR3 DNA: TGTGCCAGCACCAATGGTGGCAGCCTGAGGGAAAAACTGTTTTTT
CDR3 protein: CASTNGGSLREKLFF

clone size: once
J gene: TRBJ2-7
CDR3 length: 15
D gene: TRBD1
V gene: TRBV7-3
CDR3 DNA: TGTGCCAGCAGCTTGGGGACAGGGAGAGGCTACGAGCAGTACTTC
CDR3 protein: CASSLGTGRGYEQYF

clone size: once
J gene: TRBJ2-7
CDR3 length: 13
D gene: TRBD2
V gene: TRBV15
CDR3 DNA: TGTGCCACCAGCAGAGACCTCCAGGGACTAGGGTACTTC
CDR3 protein: CATSRDLQGLGYF

clone size: NA
J gene: TRBJ1-5
CDR3 length: 15
D gene: NA
V gene: TRBV18
CDR3 DNA: TGTGCCAGCTCTCTTACAGGCAGGGGCAATCAGCCCCAGCATTTT
CDR3 protein: CASSLTGRGNQPQHF

clone size: NA
J gene: TRBJ1-4
CDR3 length: 17
D gene: NA
V gene: TRBV7-2
CDR3 DNA: TGTGCCAGCAGCCAACTTGGGACGGCTGCAACTAATGAAAAACTGTTTTTT
CDR3 protein: CASSQLGTAATNEKLFF

clone size: NA
J gene: TRBJ2-4
CDR3 length: 15
D gene: NA
V gene: TRBV19
CDR3 DNA: TGTGCCAGTAGTTTCCTCGGGATACGCAAAAACATTCAGTACTTC
CDR3 protein: CASSFLGIRKNIQYF

clone size: NA
J gene: TRBJ2-2
CDR3 length: 13
D gene: NA
V gene: TRBV5-4
CDR3 DNA: TGTGCCAGCAGCTTGTTGGGCACCGGGGAGCTGTTTTTT
CDR3 protein: CASSLLGTGELFF

clone size: NA
J gene: TRBJ2-5
CDR3 length: 15
D gene: TRBD1
V gene: TRBV9
CDR3 DNA: TGTGCCAGCAGCGTGGCGACAGGGGGCAAAGAGACCCAGTACTTC
CDR3 protein: CASSVATGGKETQYF

clone size: once
J gene: TRBJ1-2
CDR3 length: 16
D gene: NA
V gene: TRBV19
CDR3 DNA: TGTGCCAGTAGTATAAGGGCAGGGGCCACTAACTATGGCTACACCTTC
CDR3 protein: CASSIRAGATNYGYTF

clone size: NA
J gene: TRBJ2-1
CDR3 length: 16
D gene: TRBD2
V gene: TRBV5-8
CDR3 DNA: TGTGCCAGCAGTTCTTTAGCGGGAGGGCTCCACAATGAGCAGTTCTTC
CDR3 protein: CASSSLAGGLHNEQFF

clone size: once
J gene: TRBJ1-5
CDR3 length: 16
D gene: TRBD1
V gene: TRBV5-1
CDR3 DNA: TGCGCCAGCAGCTACGGAGATGGACAGGGTATTCAGCCCCAGCATTTT
CDR3 protein: CASSYGDGQGIQPQHF

clone size: NA
J gene: TRBJ2-6
CDR3 length: 18
D gene: TRBD1
V gene: TRBV7-6
CDR3 DNA: TGTGCCAGCAGCACGGGACAGGGGGCCTACTCTGGGGCCAACGTCCTGACTTTC
CDR3 protein: CASSTGQGAYSGANVLTF

clone size: NA
J gene: TRBJ2-4
CDR3 length: 15
D gene: NA
V gene: TRBV5-1
CDR3 DNA: TGCGCCAGCAGGGCACTGGAAGGGGGAGAAAACATTCAGTACTTC
CDR3 protein: CASRALEGGENIQYF